Listed below are T cell receptor beta chains from one sample, sequenced in a study of blood T cell repertoires in COVID-19. Sequencing used immunoSEQ multiplex PCR; TCRdb keeps in-frame clones, though not all of them. The sample has 250,000 or so clones; 80% to 90% are singletons. Material: PBMCs or T cells enriched from blood (not recorded which). These receptors all stem from a woman younger than 45 who had been exposed to COVID-19. Each CDR3 is given with its conserved first and last residue. D genes are given only for firm matches. For some rows the clone size is stated as once, few or many, or as a class when expanded; others skip it.

j_call d_call clone_size v_call cdr3_aa
TRBJ1-6 - - TRBV5-5 CASSLGQANNSPLHF
TRBJ1-3 - once TRBV5-6 CASSLVTGLGNTIYF
TRBJ2-7 TRBD1 - TRBV5-5 CASRAGTGSSYEQYF
TRBJ1-6 - - TRBV18 CASSLITGFLNSPLHF
TRBJ2-7 TRBD2 - TRBV28 CASSLTPLAGGKQYF
TRBJ2-7 - - TRBV4-1 CASSRVWGGDRSYEQYF
TRBJ2-1 TRBD2 - TRBV7-2 CASSPSLTSQFF
TRBJ2-5 TRBD1 - TRBV2 CASSGRQGFSYQETQYF
TRBJ1-6 - - TRBV14 CASSQETRGSPLHF
TRBJ1-2 TRBD1 - TRBV6-5 CASSYRTGLITRGYTF
TRBJ1-3 - - TRBV11-2 CASSPYDTSGNTIYF
TRBJ2-1 TRBD2 - TRBV5-1 CASSWGTSGMGNEQFF
TRBJ2-1 TRBD2 - TRBV13 CASSLGLAGESKQFF
TRBJ2-2 - - TRBV6-5 CASSFTGFTGELFF
TRBJ2-7 - once TRBV11-1 CASSRHRDEQYF
TRBJ2-3 TRBD2 once TRBV6-1 CASSEEEASGHTQYF
TRBJ2-3 - - TRBV18 CASSPLKVSGGTDTQYF
TRBJ2-1 TRBD1 - TRBV28 CASRTTGGDEQFF
TRBJ1-2 - - TRBV11-3 CASSLACFGRAPRGYTF
TRBJ2-7 TRBD1 once TRBV5-1 CASSLQTGNEQYF
TRBJ1-6 TRBD1 - TRBV6-6 CASSYPGGESPLHF
TRBJ2-1 - - TRBV6-5 CASSYEGLSYNEQFF